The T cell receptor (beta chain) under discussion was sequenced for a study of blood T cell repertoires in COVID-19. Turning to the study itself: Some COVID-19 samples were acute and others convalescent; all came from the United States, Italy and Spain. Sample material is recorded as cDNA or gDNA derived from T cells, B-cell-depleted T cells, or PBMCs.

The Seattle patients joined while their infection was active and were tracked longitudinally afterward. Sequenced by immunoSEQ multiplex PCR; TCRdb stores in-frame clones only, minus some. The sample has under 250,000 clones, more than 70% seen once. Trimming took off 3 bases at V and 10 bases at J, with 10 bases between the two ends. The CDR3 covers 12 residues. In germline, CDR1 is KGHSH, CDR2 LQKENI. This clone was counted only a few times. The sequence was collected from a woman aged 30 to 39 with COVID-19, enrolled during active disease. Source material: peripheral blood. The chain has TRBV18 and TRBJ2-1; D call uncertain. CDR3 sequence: CASSPLGEEQFF. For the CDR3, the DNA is TGTGCCAGCTCACCCCTAGGTGAGGAGCAGTTCTTC.